This note documents a single T cell receptor beta chain sequence. As yet, its antigen is unknown. J lost 8 bases, V lost 7 bases, and 10 bases had no gene match. The CDR3 runs 15 residues. Germline values: CDR1 MNHNS, CDR2 SASEGT. This record comes from a study of cytomegalovirus exposure and HLA in healthy donors. The data were produced by immunoSEQ multiplex PCR, yet TCRdb's version contains in-frame clones alone and is incomplete. The sample has approximately 260,000 clones; about 86% are singletons. General observations from the study: Reports credit the classifier with highly specific, highly sensitive diagnosis of cytomegalovirus status. Subsequent analysis revealed that first-cohort TCR clusters tended to co-occur in the 130 or so validation repertoires. TCR beta chains numbering more than 150 were designated cytomegalovirus-associated.

The chain is built from TRBV6-1 and TRBJ1-4; 10 bases are shared with TRBD1. The receptor was isolated from a woman in her twenties or thirties in good health and CMV-seropositive. The specimen sequenced was PBMCs. CDR3 DNA: TGTGCCAGCAATCCCCCCGGGACAGGGGAAGAAAAACTGTTTTTT. Protein: CASNPPGTGEEKLFF.